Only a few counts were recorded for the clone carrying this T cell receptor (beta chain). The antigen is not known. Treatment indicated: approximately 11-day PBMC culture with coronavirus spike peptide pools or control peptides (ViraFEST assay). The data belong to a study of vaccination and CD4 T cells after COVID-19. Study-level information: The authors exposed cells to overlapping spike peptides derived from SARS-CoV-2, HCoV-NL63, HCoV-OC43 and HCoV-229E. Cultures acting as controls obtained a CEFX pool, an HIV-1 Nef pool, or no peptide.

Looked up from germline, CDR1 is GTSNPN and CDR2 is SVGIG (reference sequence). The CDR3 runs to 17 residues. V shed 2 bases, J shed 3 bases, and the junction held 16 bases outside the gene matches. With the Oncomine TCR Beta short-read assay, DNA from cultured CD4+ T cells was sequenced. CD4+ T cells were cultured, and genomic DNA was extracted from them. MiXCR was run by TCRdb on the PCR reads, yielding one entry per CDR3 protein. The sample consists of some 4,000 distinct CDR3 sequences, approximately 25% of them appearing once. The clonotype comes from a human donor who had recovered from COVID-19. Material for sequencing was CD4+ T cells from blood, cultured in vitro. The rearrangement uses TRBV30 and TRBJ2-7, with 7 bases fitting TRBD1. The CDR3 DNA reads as TGTGCCTGGAGTACTAAAATGGGACAGATCGCATTCTACGAGCAGTACTTC. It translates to CAWSTKMGQIAFYEQYF.